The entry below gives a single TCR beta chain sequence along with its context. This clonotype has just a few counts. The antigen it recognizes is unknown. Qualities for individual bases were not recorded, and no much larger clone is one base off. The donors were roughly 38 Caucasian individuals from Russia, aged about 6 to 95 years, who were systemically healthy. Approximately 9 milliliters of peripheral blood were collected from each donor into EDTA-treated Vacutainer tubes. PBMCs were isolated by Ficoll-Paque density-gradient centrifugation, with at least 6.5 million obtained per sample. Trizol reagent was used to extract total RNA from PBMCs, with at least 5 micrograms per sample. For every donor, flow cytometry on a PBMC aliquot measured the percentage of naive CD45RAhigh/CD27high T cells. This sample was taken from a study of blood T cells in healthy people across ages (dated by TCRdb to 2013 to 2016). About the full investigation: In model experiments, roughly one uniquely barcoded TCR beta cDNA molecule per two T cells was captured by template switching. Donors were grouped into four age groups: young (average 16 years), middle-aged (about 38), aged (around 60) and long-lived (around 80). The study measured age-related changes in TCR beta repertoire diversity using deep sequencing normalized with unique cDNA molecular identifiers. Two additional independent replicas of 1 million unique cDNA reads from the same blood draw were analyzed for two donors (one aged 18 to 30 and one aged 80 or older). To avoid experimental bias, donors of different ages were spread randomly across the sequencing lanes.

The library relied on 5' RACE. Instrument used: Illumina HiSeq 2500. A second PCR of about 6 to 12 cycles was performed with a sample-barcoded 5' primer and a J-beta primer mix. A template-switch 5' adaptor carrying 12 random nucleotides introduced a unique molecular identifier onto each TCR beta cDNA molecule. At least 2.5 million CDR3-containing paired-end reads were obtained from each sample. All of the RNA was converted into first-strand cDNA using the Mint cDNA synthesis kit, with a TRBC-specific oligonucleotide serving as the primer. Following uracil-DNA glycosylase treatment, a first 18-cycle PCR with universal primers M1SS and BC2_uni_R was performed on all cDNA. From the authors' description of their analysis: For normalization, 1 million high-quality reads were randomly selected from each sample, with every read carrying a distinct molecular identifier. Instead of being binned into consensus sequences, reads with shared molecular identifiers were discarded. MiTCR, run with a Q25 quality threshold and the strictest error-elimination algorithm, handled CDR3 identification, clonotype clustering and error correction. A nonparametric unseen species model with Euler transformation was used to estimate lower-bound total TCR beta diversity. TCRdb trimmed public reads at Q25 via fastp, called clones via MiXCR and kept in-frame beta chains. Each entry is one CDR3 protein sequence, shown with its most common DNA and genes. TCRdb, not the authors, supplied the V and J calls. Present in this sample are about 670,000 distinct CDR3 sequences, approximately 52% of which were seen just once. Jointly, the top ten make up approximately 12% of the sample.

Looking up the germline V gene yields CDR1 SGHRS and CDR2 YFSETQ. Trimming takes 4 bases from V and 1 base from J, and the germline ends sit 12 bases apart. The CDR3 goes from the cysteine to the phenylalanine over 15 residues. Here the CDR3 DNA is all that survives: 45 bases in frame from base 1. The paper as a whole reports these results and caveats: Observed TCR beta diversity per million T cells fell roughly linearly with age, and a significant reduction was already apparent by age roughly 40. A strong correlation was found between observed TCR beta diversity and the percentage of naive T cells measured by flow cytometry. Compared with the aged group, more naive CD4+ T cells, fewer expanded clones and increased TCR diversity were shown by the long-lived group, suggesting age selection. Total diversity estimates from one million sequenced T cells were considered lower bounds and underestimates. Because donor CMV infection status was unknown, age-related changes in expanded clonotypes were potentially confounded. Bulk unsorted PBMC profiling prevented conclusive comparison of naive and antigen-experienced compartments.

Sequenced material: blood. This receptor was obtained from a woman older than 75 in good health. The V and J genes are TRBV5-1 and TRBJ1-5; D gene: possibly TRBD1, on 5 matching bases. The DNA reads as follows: TGCGCCAGCAGCATGGAAGGGGTGAGCAATCAGCCCCAGCATTTT. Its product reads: CASSMEGVSNQPQHF.